These 32 T cell receptor beta chains were all obtained from the same sample, sequenced in a study of shared clonotypes between healthy human individuals. CD8 cells classed as naive were CD45RO-negative and positively selected for CCR7, excluding terminally differentiated effector memory CD45RA+ cells. The data were produced by immunoSEQ multiplex PCR, yet TCRdb's version contains in-frame clones alone and is incomplete. The sample contains about 820,000 clones, about 92% of which appear only once. The specimen sequenced was naive CD8+ T cells sorted from blood. Receptors were obtained from a man aged 25 to 40 in good health.

This clone has more than one count but fewer than ten. The V and J genes are TRBV4-3 and TRBJ2-3, with D uncertain. CDR1 is LGHNA, CDR2 YSLEER, per germline. V was cut by 0 bases and J by 2 bases, with 15 bases left in between. The CDR3 sequence is 17 residues long. CDR3 sequence (DNA): TGCGCCAGCAGCCAAGACGCCTCTAGTTCACACACAGATACGCAGTATTTT. Translation gives CASSQDASSSHTDTQYF.

The CDR3 reads CASSSSGFTGELFF. The DNA for the CDR3 is TGCGCCAGCTCGTCTAGCGGCTTCACCGGGGAGCTGTTTTTT. The rearrangement uses TRBV10-2 and TRBJ2-2; 7 bases are a match to TRBD2. The ends lost 8 bases at V and 4 bases at J; junction bases unmatched: 7. Looked up from germline, CDR1 is WSHSY and CDR2 is SAAADI. The CDR3 runs to 14 residues.

The V call is TRBV7-9, the J call TRBJ2-3; D gene uncertain. The CDR3 extends over 14 amino acids. With 0 bases removed from V and 4 bases from J, the gap between germline ends came to 8 bases. Germline loops: CDR1 SEHNR, CDR2 FQNEAQ (reference sequence). The CDR3 protein is CASSLALGPDTQYF. The CDR3 DNA is TGTGCCAGCAGCTTAGCGCTCGGTCCAGATACGCAGTATTTT.

This clone was seen just once. The chain has TRBV27 and TRBJ1-1, with 11 bases aligning to TRBD1. J gave up 4 bases and V 5 bases, and 12 bases lay outside the gene matches. The CDR3 is made up of 17 amino acids. CDR1 MNHEY and CDR2 SMNVEV come from the germline V gene (reference sequence). DNA of the CDR3: TGTGCCAGCAGTCGTTTGGGACAGGGGGGTAGGAGCACTGAAGCTTTCTTT. It codes for CASSRLGQGGRSTEAFF.

The J gene is TRBJ2-1, the V gene TRBV15; D may correspond to TRBD1 or TRBD2 (5 bases each). CDR1 and CDR2 from the germline V gene are LNHNV and YYDKDF (reference sequence). The CDR3 spans 15 residues. V shed 3 bases and J shed 0 bases, with 9 bases lying between them. The CDR3 loop reads CATSSGTDSYNEQFF. DNA for the CDR3: TGTGCCACCAGCAGCGGGACCGACTCCTACAATGAGCAGTTCTTC.

The rearrangement links TRBV7-3 to TRBJ2-7, with TRBD1 as a possible D gene (5 bases). V shed 7 bases and J shed 3 bases, with 16 bases lying between them. The CDR3 runs 14 residues. Germline CDR1 reads SGHTA; CDR2 reads FQGTGA. CDR3 loop: CASIRIRVSYEQYF. CDR3 DNA: TGTGCCAGCATCAGGATCAGGGTCAGCTACGAGCAGTACTTC.

The chain combines TRBV29-1 with TRBJ2-5, with D hard to call. Looked up from germline, CDR1 is SQVTM and CDR2 is ANQGSEA. The CDR3 is 14 residues long. V was cut by 1 base and J by 3 bases, with 12 bases left in between. The CDR3 DNA reads as TGCAGCGTTGAAGGGAGTGGAATTAAAGAGACCCAGTACTTC. Its protein product is CSVEGSGIKETQYF.

The chain combines TRBV6-1 with TRBJ1-1; D is unclear. Germline V gene sequence: CDR1 MNHNS, CDR2 SASEGT. The V and J ends lost 2 bases and 2 bases respectively, with 12 bases between them. The CDR3 is 15 amino acids. This CDR3 is CASSEWGWGNTEAFF. The CDR3 region has the DNA TGTGCCAGCAGTGAATGGGGTTGGGGAAACACTGAAGCTTTCTTT.

The chain has TRBV19 and TRBJ2-1; D ambiguous. This CDR3 is built from 13 residues. Trimming took 4 bases from V and 4 from J, leaving 8 bases between them. Germline V gives CDR1 LNHDA, CDR2 SQIVND (reference sequence). CDR3 nucleotides: TGTGCCAGTAGTACCGCCATTTACAATGAGCAGTTCTTC. Translation: CASSTAIYNEQFF.

The chain has TRBV7-9 and TRBJ1-3; 7 bases are a match to TRBD1. V dropped 8 bases and J dropped 7; count of bases not matched to a gene: 5. CDR1 is SEHNR, CDR2 FQNEAQ, per germline (reference sequence). CDR3 length equals 12 residues. The CDR3 protein is CASPAGGNTIYF. The CDR3 bases are TGTGCCAGCCCCGCAGGGGGGAACACCATATATTTT.

The V and J genes are TRBV9 and TRBJ1-2; TRBD1 might be the D (6 bases). V lost 3 bases and J lost 6, with 9 bases in between. The CDR3 is 12 residues long. Germline-derived CDR1 and CDR2 are SGDLS and YYNGEE. CDR3 amino acids: CASSAYRDGYTF. The CDR3 DNA is TGTGCCAGCAGCGCATACAGGGATGGCTACACCTTC.

Regarding this clone: Additional DNA sequences in this sample encode the identical CDR3. The CDR3 region is CASSLAGGGELFF. The CDR3 nucleotides read TGCGCCAGCAGCTTGGCGGGGGGCGGGGAGCTGTTTTTT. J is TRBJ2-2 and V is TRBV5-1, with 7 bases fitting TRBD2. The CDR3 loop spans 13 amino acids. Germline V CDR1 and CDR2: SGHRS, YFSETQ. After removal of 0 bases from V and 7 bases from J, the junction contained 0 bases not matched to a gene.

On this clone: This specimen includes other DNA sequences encoding the same CDR3. The V and J genes are TRBV5-4 and TRBJ2-7; D is possibly TRBD2 (7 bases). V dropped 4 bases and J dropped 3 bases, with 14 bases sitting between them. The CDR3 consists of 14 residues. CDR1 is SGHNT, CDR2 YYREEE, per germline (reference sequence). CDR3 sequence (DNA): TGTGCCAGCAGCCTTCGGGGGGCGGTCTACGAGCAGTACTTC. This sequence encodes CASSLRGAVYEQYF.

The CDR3: CASSPGTGGAYEQYF. For the CDR3, the DNA is TGTGCCAGCAGCCCCGGGACAGGGGGCGCCTACGAGCAGTACTTC. This sequence joins TRBV5-4 and TRBJ2-7, with 12 positions matching TRBD1. The CDR3 sequence is 15 residues long. Germline CDR1 and CDR2: SGHNT and YYREEE (reference sequence). V lost 4 bases, J lost 2 bases, and 4 bases stayed unmatched.

The V and J genes are TRBV29-1 and TRBJ2-7; 10 bases map to TRBD1. The V segment lost 6 bases and the J segment 2 bases; nucleotides outside the gene matches: 7. CDR3 length: 14 amino acids. The germline gives CDR1 SQVTM, CDR2 ANQGSEA. The CDR3 DNA follows: TGCAGCGTCGCTGGGACAGGGGCGGCCTACGAGCAGTACTTC. This gives the protein CSVAGTGAAYEQYF.

In this sample, this clone turned up once. This chain uses TRBV6-1 with TRBJ1-3; D is uncertain. The V and J ends lost 2 bases and 5 bases respectively, with 7 bases between them. In germline, CDR1 is MNHNS, CDR2 SASEGT. This CDR3 is built from 13 residues. CDR3 in DNA: TGTGCCAGCAGTGAAATTGGAAGAAACACCATATATTTT. Translating gives CASSEIGRNTIYF.

The J gene is TRBJ2-7, the V gene TRBV6-1; tentatively, D is TRBD1 (6 bases). The CDR3 contains 12 residues. Germline V lookup: CDR1 MNHNS, CDR2 SASEGT. V was pared by 7 bases and J by 4 bases, with 11 bases between. CDR3 coding DNA: TGTGCCAGCAAACAGGGTATGTACGAGCAGTACTTC. Its translation is CASKQGMYEQYF.

The chain couples TRBV4-1 to TRBJ2-2; D perhaps matches TRBD2 (5 bases). Trimming left V 0 bases short and J 7 bases short, with 15 bases between. Germline CDR1 reads MGHRA; CDR2 reads YSYEKL. The CDR3 consists of 16 residues. The CDR3 sequence: CASSQEEGWGGGELFF. In nucleotides, the CDR3 is TGCGCCAGCAGCCAAGAAGAGGGATGGGGTGGCGGGGAGCTGTTTTTT.

CDR3 DNA sequence: TGTGCCAGCGGCCCAGGGGCCGGGGACACAGATACGCAGTATTTT. Translation: CASGPGAGDTDTQYF. V gene TRBV9 combines with J gene TRBJ2-3, with D perhaps TRBD1 (6 bases). Germline assignment: CDR1 SGDLS and CDR2 YYNGEE. The CDR3 contains 15 residues. The V and J ends lost 7 bases and 2 bases respectively, with 17 bases between them.

This clone was picked up one time. V gene TRBV7-6 combines with J gene TRBJ1-1; D gene ambiguous. Germline V gives CDR1 SGHVS, CDR2 FNYEAQ. Trimming took 6 bases from V and 0 from J, leaving 14 bases between them. The CDR3 has 15 amino acids. CDR3 in DNA: TGTGCCAGCAGGAGTATTAGCGACCTGAACACTGAAGCTTTCTTT. This codes for CASRSISDLNTEAFF.

Concerning this clone: Other nucleotide sequences from this sample produce the same CDR3. The chain combines TRBV27 with TRBJ2-7; D call uncertain. Germline V gene data show CDR1 as MNHEY and CDR2 as SMNVEV (reference sequence). This CDR3 has 11 amino acids. Deletions cut 6 bases from V and 1 base from J, with 4 bases between. The CDR3, as DNA: TGTGCCAGCAGGACTTCCTACGAGCAGTACTTC. Translation: CASRTSYEQYF.

The CDR3 DNA follows: TGTGCCAGCAGCCCCGCGGAGGGCCTGTACTTC. Residues: CASSPAEGLYF. The chain uses TRBV11-2 and TRBJ2-7; tentatively, D is TRBD2 (6 bases). Germline CDR1 and CDR2: SGHAT and FQNNGV. This CDR3 region has 11 residues. Trimming pared 5 bases from V and 12 bases from J, leaving 14 bases between.

CDR3 region: CATSRDLGVNTGELFF. CDR3 coding DNA: TGTGCCACCAGCAGAGATCTTGGGGTCAACACCGGGGAGCTGTTTTTT. V usage is TRBV15 and J usage is TRBJ2-2; unclear D gene. The CDR3 length is 16 residues. The V end lost 0 bases, the J end lost 2 bases, and 10 bases lay between the germline ends. From germline, CDR1 is LNHNV and CDR2 YYDKDF (reference sequence).

This sequence joins TRBV29-1 and TRBJ2-2, with D uncertain. The V end lost 2 bases, the J end lost 0 bases, and 4 bases lay between the germline ends. CDR3 length: 13 residues. The germline CDR1 and CDR2 sequences are SQVTM and ANQGSEA. The DNA for the CDR3 is TGCAGCGTTGAACAGCCGAACACCGGGGAGCTGTTTTTT. This translates into CSVEQPNTGELFF.

The rearrangement uses TRBV7-9 and TRBJ2-3, with 8 bases identical to TRBD2. CDR1 is SEHNR, CDR2 FQNEAQ, per germline (reference sequence). The CDR3 totals 17 residues. The V segment lost 10 bases and the J segment 0 bases; nucleotides outside the gene matches: 15. CDR3 residues: CAIPGSGRAGSTDTQYF. The CDR3, as DNA: TGTGCCATCCCGGGGAGCGGGAGAGCCGGTAGCACAGATACGCAGTATTTT.

The chain links TRBV7-9 to TRBJ1-1, with TRBD1 matching 7 bases. The CDR3 is 16 amino acids. V was pared by 1 base and J by 1 base, with 6 bases of the junction left unmatched. Germline loops: CDR1 SEHNR, CDR2 FQNEAQ (reference sequence). The DNA of the CDR3 is TGTGCCAGCAGCTTAGTGCAGGGGGGATCGAACACTGAAGCTTTCTTT. Translation gives CASSLVQGGSNTEAFF. The full variable domain, its missing parts supplied by reference TRBV7-9 and TRBJ1-1, is DTGVSQNPRHKITKRGQNVTFRCDPISEHNRLYWYRQTLGQGPEFLTYFQNEAQLEKSRLLSDRFSAERPKGSFSTLEIQRTEQGDSAMYLCASSLVQGGSNTEAFFGQGTRLTVV.

The rearrangement uses TRBV10-3 and TRBJ2-7; 10 bases are a match to TRBD2. Looked up from germline, CDR1 is ENHRY and CDR2 is SYGVKD. V shed 5 bases, J shed 5 bases, and the junction held 6 bases outside the gene matches. The CDR3 is 14 residues long. Written as DNA, the CDR3 is TGTGCCATCAGTAGACTAGCGGGTACCCACGAGCAGTACTTC. It yields the protein CAISRLAGTHEQYF.

The chain recombines TRBV27 with TRBJ2-7; tentatively, D is TRBD1 (5 bases). The CDR3 loop spans 14 amino acids. Trimming stripped 4 bases from V and 9 bases from J, with 19 bases between. Germline CDR1 reads MNHEY; CDR2 reads SMNVEV (reference sequence). CDR3 DNA sequence: TGTGCCAGCAGTTCCCTTAGCCTACAGGTGAGGCAGTACTTC. This encodes CASSSLSLQVRQYF.

Remarks on this clone: One end of the junction does not line up with germline, which may come from a read error. The V gene is TRBV5-8, the J gene TRBJ2-7; 8 positions agree with TRBD2. Germline values: CDR1 SGHTS, CDR2 YDEGEE. The CDR3 loop spans 9 amino acids. CDR3 loop: CASTPGGLF. DNA of the CDR3: TGTGCCAGCACCCCGGGAGGGCTCTTC.

V and J are TRBV4-1 and TRBJ1-1; possibly TRBD1 for D (5 bases). Trimming cost V 0 bases and J 6 bases, with 11 bases left between them. The germline V gene encodes CDR1 MGHRA and CDR2 YSYEKL. CDR3 length: 14 residues. CDR3 nucleotide sequence: TGCGCCAGCAGCCAAGATAGGGGCAAGGCTGAAGCTTTCTTT. It specifies CASSQDRGKAEAFF.

The chain has TRBV6-4 and TRBJ1-5, with 9 positions matching TRBD1. CDR1 MRHNA and CDR2 SNTAGT come from the germline V gene. V gave up 6 bases and J gave up 7 bases; unmatched junction bases: 4. CDR3 size: 13 residues. CDR3 sequence: CASRDRGGQPQHF. The CDR3 coding sequence is TGTGCCAGCAGGGACAGGGGAGGGCAGCCCCAGCATTTT.

V and J are TRBV27 and TRBJ2-7, with TRBD2 identical over 11 bases. CDR1 MNHEY and CDR2 SMNVEV come from the germline V gene (reference sequence). The CDR3 has 17 amino acids. The V gene end was trimmed by 4 bases and the J gene end by 2 bases; junction bases not matched to a gene: 10. CDR3 protein: CASSSYFLAGGTYEQYF. The CDR3 DNA sequence: TGTGCCAGCAGTTCATACTTTCTAGCGGGAGGTACCTACGAGCAGTACTTC.